This T cell receptor (beta chain) was identified during a study of blood T cell repertoires in COVID-19. Authors' data handling: Reference gene primer amplification gave estimated nucleated cell counts. Libraries were prepared by immunoSEQ multiplex PCR; TCRdb keeps only in-frame clonotypes and omits some of them. V, J and clone size were drawn from that table, and D and trimming were deduced from the DNA. The sample lists about 100,000 clones; roughly 85% were seen once. The germline gives CDR1 MRHNA, CDR2 SNTAGT. The V gene end was trimmed by 6 bases and the J gene end by 4 bases; junction bases not matched to a gene: 8. The CDR3 spans 14 residues.

This clonotype was sampled from a woman between 65 and 79 years old with acute or convalescent COVID-19. The sample consisted of peripheral blood. This chain uses TRBV6-4 with TRBJ1-2, with TRBD1 matching 7 bases. The CDR3 protein is CASSEDRAGYGYTF. The CDR3 DNA reads as TGTGCCAGCAGCGAAGACAGGGCAGGCTATGGCTACACCTTC.